These T cell receptor beta chains were read from a single sample in a study of OX40 agonist ivuxolimab in advanced cancers. Method: immunoSEQ multiplex PCR; TCRdb's copy keeps in-frame clones and lacks some. Of about 110,000 clones in the sample, about 91% were seen once. Here the sequenced sample was CD4+ or CD8+ T cells sorted from blood, taken in a trial of the OX40 agonist ivuxolimab. Every receptor here comes from an adult with an advanced solid tumor such as melanoma, head and neck, liver or kidney cancer. CDR3s include the opening cysteine and the closing phenylalanine or tryptophan. A D gene is named only where the DNA matches it firmly. Only some rows state a clone size, as once, few, many or a class for expanded clones.

d_gene: -
v_gene: TRBV6-5
abundance: -
j_gene: TRBJ2-7
CDR3nt: TGTGCCAGCAGTTACGGCCGATATTACGAGCAGTACTTC
CDR3aa: CASSYGRYYEQYF

d_gene: -
v_gene: TRBV5-8
abundance: -
j_gene: TRBJ1-2
CDR3nt: TGTGCCAGCAGCTGGGAAGGATACAGAAGCTATGGCTACACCTTC
CDR3aa: CASSWEGYRSYGYTF

d_gene: -
v_gene: TRBV28
abundance: -
j_gene: TRBJ1-4
CDR3nt: TGTGCCAGCAGACCCCGGGGGGCCACGTCAAATGAAAAACTGTTTTTT
CDR3aa: CASRPRGATSNEKLFF

d_gene: -
v_gene: TRBV29-1
abundance: once
j_gene: TRBJ2-3
CDR3nt: TGCAGCGTCGCTATCATCGGGGTAACGAGGGCAGATACGCAGTATTTT
CDR3aa: CSVAIIGVTRADTQYF

d_gene: TRBD1
v_gene: TRBV25-1
abundance: -
j_gene: TRBJ1-2
CDR3nt: TGTGCCAGCAGTCCCGCGGGGACAGGGGGAATCGCACCCTATGGCTACACCTTC
CDR3aa: CASSPAGTGGIAPYGYTF

d_gene: TRBD2
v_gene: TRBV27
abundance: once
j_gene: TRBJ2-5
CDR3nt: TGTGCCAGCAGTTTAGGACTAGCGGGAGTAGAGACCCAGTACTTC
CDR3aa: CASSLGLAGVETQYF

d_gene: -
v_gene: TRBV11-3
abundance: -
j_gene: TRBJ2-1
CDR3nt: TGTGCCAGCAGCCCTTCCGAGGAGCAGTTCTTC
CDR3aa: CASSPSEEQFF

d_gene: TRBD2
v_gene: TRBV9
abundance: -
j_gene: TRBJ2-7
CDR3nt: TGTGCCAGCAGTTCTAGCGGCGAGCAGTACTTC
CDR3aa: CASSSSGEQYF

d_gene: TRBD1
v_gene: TRBV7-2
abundance: -
j_gene: TRBJ2-1
CDR3nt: TGTGCCAGCCACCGGGACAGGGCAAACAATGAGCAGTTCTTC
CDR3aa: CASHRDRANNEQFF

d_gene: TRBD2
v_gene: TRBV5-4
abundance: -
j_gene: TRBJ2-1
CDR3nt: TGTGCCAGTATCCCGGGACTAGCGGGAGGAACCTCCTACAATGAGCAGTTCTTC
CDR3aa: CASIPGLAGGTSYNEQFF